One T cell receptor (beta chain) is described in this entry. Its antigen is currently unknown. Primers for the PCR totalled 60 Vbeta and 13 Jbeta. The data were produced by immunoSEQ multiplex PCR, yet TCRdb's version contains in-frame clones alone and is incomplete. The table includes some 150,000 clones, around four fifths detected once. The sample is drawn from a study of cytomegalovirus exposure and HLA in healthy donors. Trimming left V 0 bases short and J 2 bases short, with 4 bases between. The CDR3 loop spans 13 amino acids. Germline V gene sequence: CDR1 SGHTA, CDR2 FQGNSA. Whole-study findings and limits: There were reportedly fewer N-insertions in an Asian-associated ancestry cluster than the approximately 600-donor mean, in a later analysis.

The TCR comes from a female donor in good health and CMV-seronegative. What was sequenced was PBMCs. The V gene is TRBV7-2, the J gene TRBJ1-2; D unclear. CDR3 nucleotide sequence: TGTGCCAGCAGCTTAGCACGGAACTATGGCTACACCTTC. Its protein product is CASSLARNYGYTF.